Reported below is one T cell receptor beta chain. The sample originates from a study of shared clonotypes between healthy human individuals. Deep was the level used in running the assay. TCRdb's copy holds only in-frame clones and misses some; the assay was immunoSEQ multiplex PCR. This sample carries 300,000 to 400,000 clones, less than 85% of them seen once, and the ten largest clones take 10%. Sequences were obtained from memory CD4+ T cells sorted from blood. This sample's subset: CD45RA-negative fraction. The TCR originated in a man under 40 in good health.

CDR3 nucleotides: TGTGCCAGCAGTTACTCGAAGGGAATAGGCTTTGGCTACACCTTC. Amino acids: CASSYSKGIGFGYTF. The chain is built from TRBV6-6 and TRBJ1-2; D gene ambiguous. Trimming removed 0 bases at V and 7 bases at J, with 15 bases between. Looked up from germline, CDR1 is MNHNY and CDR2 is SVGAGI (reference sequence). The CDR3 has 15 amino acids.